This T cell receptor beta chain stems from a study of T cells after posttransplantation cyclophosphamide (dated by TCRdb to about 2016). About the investigation overall: Using TRB sequencing, the study followed how the T cell repertoire rebuilt after myeloablative bone marrow transplantation with posttransplantation cyclophosphamide given as GVHD prophylaxis. Samples from a few dozen PTCy-treated patients and over 15 related bone marrow donors of those patients were subjected to antigen receptor sequencing. Blood from every one of the approximately 36 PTCy patients who had 1-year posttransplant specimens underwent TRB sequencing. In 3 patients, TRB sequencing was also performed on up to 3 more blood samples taken 2 to 5.2 years after transplant, and in several patients, pretransplant blood was also TRB-sequenced. Because TRA and TRB clonality correlated tightly in 8 to 10 samples, the subsequent TCR analyses were limited to TRB only. Public TRB sequences were queried against a database of over 3,600 sequences associated with responses to pathogens, tumor antigens, self-antigens and alloantigens.

Study-wide findings and limitations: Across roughly 48 patients, TRB clonality was highly associated with recipient CMV seropositivity and CMV reactivation, and diversity in PTCy patients was similar to diversity in CNI/methotrexate controls. The TRB repertoires of T cells infiltrating skin or the GI tract showed only limited overlap with the TRB repertoires found in blood. Donor-recipient similarity was low at 1-2 months but rose over the first year, and later blood repertoires were often dominated by donor CD8+ memory clones.

This clone was counted ten times or more. Its antigen remains undetermined. No quality values exist for individual bases; no much larger clone is one base distant. The germline V gene specifies LGHNA as CDR1 and YNFKEQ as CDR2. Trimming leaves V shorter by 4 bases and J shorter by 6 bases, with the junction holding 16 bases beyond the gene matches. Inclusive of the bounding cysteine and phenylalanine, the CDR3 is 18 residues long. Here the CDR3 DNA is all that survives: 54 bases in frame from base 1. The sample's treatment or condition label, decoded: high-dose cyclophosphamide on days +3 and +4 as single-agent GVHD prophylaxis. Patients in the PTCy group got busulfan and fludarabine conditioning, a marrow graft from a related or unrelated donor, and cyclophosphamide on days +3 and +4. The PTCy-treated patients were enrolled in a prospective multi-institutional clinical trial. Mononuclear cells from peripheral blood and bone marrow were separated by Ficoll-Hypaque density centrifugation and then cryopreserved.

Genomic DNA was the input for TRB sequencing, which was run either with the immunoSEQ assay at survey resolution or with the hsTCRB kit. As for the authors' bioinformatics: Initial read processing used immunoSEQ software, and repertoire analyses used the LymphoSeq R package. Clonality was computed as 1 minus normalized Shannon entropy, and a Gini coefficient was also calculated for each TRB dataset. Phenotypes of unsorted samples were inferred by mapping TRB sequences from sorted subsets of the recipient or donor onto the same recipient's unsorted samples. TCRdb obtained this table from immuneACCESS and retained in-frame rearrangements with V and J assigned. These tables miss some clones; where compared with another copy, unresolved V genes account for less than half of the shortfall, and the remainder is unexplained. V, J and clone size are taken as reported in that table, and D and trimming were inferred from the DNA itself. Listed for this sample are some 10,000 clones, none observed only a single time. The ten most abundant clones make up about 26% of the sample.

The sequence came from a female patient in her 40s who received an allogeneic stem cell transplant from a related donor, was CMV-positive, and had no GVHD. Because of the transplant, the T cells may be the graft donor's rather than the patient's own. The chain joins TRBV4-2 to TRBJ2-2; 8 nucleotides in the junction match TRBD2. The material sequenced was PBMCs, taken after allogeneic stem cell transplant with posttransplant cyclophosphamide. The DNA sequence is as follows: TGTGCCAGCAGCCCCCGAGACAGCGGGGGAAGGGGTGCCGGGGAGCTGTTTTTT. The translation is CASSPRDSGGRGAGELFF.